The 19 T cell receptor beta chains below come from one sample, sequenced in a study of blood T cell repertoires in COVID-19. Repertoires were generated with immunoSEQ multiplex PCR, while TCRdb's copy carries only in-frame clones and drops some. The sample has some 140,000 clones; 60% to 85% are singletons. The sequencing sample was made of peripheral blood. The receptor source for this set is a man aged 80 or over with acute or convalescent COVID-19.

The genes are TRBV5-1 and TRBJ2-1; the match to TRBD1 covers 7 bases. Unmatched junction bases numbered 1, after V lost 3 bases and J lost 10 bases. CDR1 is SGHRS, CDR2 YFSETQ, per germline. This CDR3 comprises 11 residues. DNA for the CDR3: TGCGCCAGCAGCTCGACAGGGGAGCAGTTCTTC. The encoded protein is CASSSTGEQFF.

V is TRBV6-5 and J is TRBJ2-5, with D possibly being TRBD1 (5 bases). Germline-derived CDR1 and CDR2 are MNHEY and SVGAGI. The CDR3 extends over 12 amino acids. V dropped 5 bases and J dropped 5 bases, with 9 bases sitting between them. The CDR3 here is CASSNNRETQYF. Written as DNA, the CDR3 is TGTGCCAGCAGTAACAACAGGGAGACCCAGTACTTC.

In DNA form, the CDR3 reads TGTGCCAGCAGCCCGCGAACAGGCTCAGACTATGGCTACACCTTC. Protein sequence: CASSPRTGSDYGYTF. The V and J genes are TRBV7-3 and TRBJ1-2; maybe TRBD1 (5 bases). V lost 5 bases to trimming and J lost 3 bases, with 16 bases between them. From germline, CDR1 is SGHTA and CDR2 FQGTGA. The CDR3 loop spans 15 amino acids.

This clone was found a few times. CDR3 coding DNA: TGTGCCAGCAGCTTGACAGGGAGCTCCTACGAGCAGTACGTC. This sequence encodes CASSLTGSSYEQYV. J is TRBJ2-7 and V is TRBV12-1; TRBD1 is taken as the D call from the table, unchecked against the DNA. TRBV12-1 constitutes a pseudogene. The CDR3 loop spans 14 amino acids.

The rearrangement links TRBV3-1 (or the pseudogene TRBV3-2) to TRBJ2-5; unclear D gene. V shed 7 bases and J shed 1 base, with 16 bases lying between them. The length of the CDR3 is 15 residues. Germline CDR1 LGHDT, CDR2 YNNKEL (reference sequence). CDR3 sequence reads: CASMIGGFSQETQYF. Written as DNA, the CDR3 is TGTGCCAGCATGATAGGCGGTTTCTCCCAAGAGACCCAGTACTTC.

V usage is TRBV7-9 and J usage is TRBJ1-5; 9 bases line up with TRBD1. Unmatched junction bases numbered 13, after V lost 5 bases and J lost 2 bases. Germline assignment: CDR1 SEHNR and CDR2 FQNEAQ (reference sequence). The CDR3 runs to 18 residues. As DNA, the CDR3 is TGTGCCAGCAGCCGCGGGACAGGGCGACTCCGGGGCAATCAGCCCCAGCATTTT. Translation: CASSRGTGRLRGNQPQHF.

This clone has more than one count but fewer than ten. CDR3 sequence (DNA): TGCGCCAGCAGATACGAAACGAGCCCTGAAGCTTTCTTT. It codes for CASRYETSPEAFF. The rearrangement joins TRBV5-1 to TRBJ1-1; D is undetermined. Germline CDR1 is SGHRS and CDR2 is YFSETQ. V dropped 5 bases and J dropped 6 bases, with 14 bases sitting between them. The CDR3 is made up of 13 amino acids.

The chain uses TRBV4-1 and TRBJ1-5; tentatively, D is TRBD1 (6 bases). The CDR3 sequence is 16 residues long. Per the germline V gene, CDR1 is MGHRA and CDR2 is YSYEKL. The ends were cut back, 4 bases at V and 5 bases at J, with 18 bases in the middle. For the CDR3, the DNA is TGCGCCAGCAGCCTTGTCCTTACAGGGCGGGATCAGCCCCAGCATTTT. This encodes CASSLVLTGRDQPQHF.

The rearrangement joins TRBV5-1 to TRBJ1-3; the D is unclear. CDR3 size: 14 residues. Germline loops: CDR1 SGHRS, CDR2 YFSETQ. The V end was cut by 4 bases, the J end by 2 bases, with 10 bases between. CDR3 sequence reads: CASSSQETGNTIYF. Here the CDR3 DNA reads TGCGCCAGCAGCAGTCAGGAAACTGGAAACACCATATATTTT.

CDR3 DNA: TGTGCCAGCAGCACGCCGGGACAGGGGCCTAACTATGGCTACACCTTC. It translates to CASSTPGQGPNYGYTF. V usage is TRBV9 and J usage is TRBJ1-2, with 10 bases identical to TRBD1. The CDR3 totals 16 residues. V trimming: 4 bases; J trimming: 0 bases; junction bases outside the gene matches: 6. CDR1 and CDR2 from the germline V gene are SGDLS and YYNGEE.

This clone was found a few times. The V and J genes are TRBV27 and TRBJ1-2; 7 bases match TRBD1. Per the germline V gene, CDR1 is MNHEY and CDR2 is SMNVEV (reference sequence). This CDR3 has 15 residues. The J segment lost 4 bases and the V segment lost 0 bases, leaving 5 bases of the junction unmatched. The CDR3 is CASSLSGTARYGYTF. In nucleotides, the CDR3 is TGTGCCAGCAGTTTATCCGGGACAGCGCGCTATGGCTACACCTTC.

The chain employs TRBV6-4 and TRBJ1-1; D is perhaps TRBD1 (6 bases). The CDR3 covers 14 residues. Per the germline V gene, CDR1 is MRHNA and CDR2 is SNTAGT. Trimming left V 3 bases short and J 6 bases short, with 14 bases between. The CDR3 nucleotides are TGTGCCAGCAGTGAAAGCGTACAGGGATCTGAAGCTTTCTTT. Its translation is CASSESVQGSEAFF.

V is TRBV27 and J is TRBJ1-4, with a tentative D call TRBD1 (5 bases). The germline CDR1 and CDR2 sequences are MNHEY and SMNVEV (reference sequence). The CDR3 covers 15 residues. With 3 bases removed from V and 2 bases from J, the gap between germline ends came to 10 bases. The CDR3 region has the DNA TGTGCCAGCAGTTTCCAGGGCGGCACTAATGAAAAACTGTTTTTT. Amino acids: CASSFQGGTNEKLFF.

V usage is TRBV11-2 and J usage is TRBJ2-3; a possible D gene is TRBD1 (5 bases). Germline CDR1 is SGHAT and CDR2 is FQNNGV. V gave up 5 bases and J gave up 4 bases, with 16 bases separating them. The CDR3 sequence is 15 residues long. The CDR3 nucleotides are TGTGCCAGCAGCCCAACAGGCGTGAGCCCAGATACGCAGTATTTT. Its protein product is CASSPTGVSPDTQYF.

This rearrangement joins TRBV20-1 to TRBJ2-1; D is uncertain. The CDR3 runs to 11 residues. V shed 6 bases and J shed 5 bases, with 8 bases lying between them. CDR1 and CDR2 (germline): DFQATT, SNEGSKA (reference sequence). The CDR3 region is CSARSDNEQFF. CDR3 in DNA: TGCAGTGCCCGATCGGACAATGAGCAGTTCTTC.

The chain couples TRBV6-5 to TRBJ1-4; D gene unclear. The CDR3 has 13 residues. V lost 2 bases to trimming and J lost 12 bases, with 13 bases between them. The V gene's germline CDR1 is MNHEY and CDR2 SVGAGI. The CDR3 here is CASSYLVGEELFF. CDR3 nucleotides: TGTGCCAGCAGTTACCTTGTGGGAGAGGAACTGTTTTTT.

This clone appeared once. CDR3 DNA sequence: TGTGCCAGCAGATCCAGGGATGAGACCCAGTACTTC. It translates to CASRSRDETQYF. The chain links TRBV5-4 to TRBJ2-5; perhaps TRBD1 as D (5 bases). Looked up from germline, CDR1 is SGHNT and CDR2 is YYREEE (reference sequence). V was shortened by 5 bases and J by 5 bases, with 10 bases between the two germline ends. There are 12 residues in the CDR3.

The chain uses TRBV5-1 and TRBJ1-4; D is perhaps TRBD1 (5 bases). The CDR3 covers 16 residues. V was trimmed by 4 bases and J by 8 bases, leaving 21 bases between them. CDR1 and CDR2 (germline): SGHRS, YFSETQ. The CDR3 sequence: CASSLVQTGLPEKLFF. CDR3 DNA sequence: TGCGCCAGCAGCCTAGTTCAAACAGGTCTCCCGGAAAAACTGTTTTTT.

V usage is TRBV29-1 and J usage is TRBJ1-1, with 7 bases aligning to TRBD1. Trimming cost V 7 bases and J 1 base; bases outside gene matches: 6. CDR3 length: 13 residues. CDR1 SQVTM and CDR2 ANQGSEA come from the germline V gene. The CDR3 region is CSGMGQQNTEAFF. In DNA form, the CDR3 reads TGCAGCGGGATGGGACAGCAGAACACTGAAGCTTTCTTT.